The table lists the clone carrying this TCR beta chain with many counts. As yet, its antigen is unknown. Described time point: newly diagnosed GD, antithyroid drugs for less than 3 months. Generation of the TCR library employed RNA extracted from PBMCs. CDR3 regions were amplified by Arm-PCR using iRepertoire HTBI primers to build TCR beta libraries. From the multiplex PCR reads, TCRdb called clonotypes with MiXCR, one entry per CDR3 protein. The data hold about 420,000 distinct CDR3 sequences, with around 15% observed a single time. This CDR3 is 18 amino acids long. Germline V CDR1 and CDR2: GTSNPN, SVGIG (reference sequence). The J segment lost 2 bases and the V segment lost 1 base, leaving 13 bases of the junction unmatched. This entry comes from a study of regulatory T cells in long-lasting Graves disease. Study background: Duration of antithyroid drug therapy among newly diagnosed Graves' patients was under 3 months. Study results and caveats: Repertoires from persistent disease leaned toward TRBV28, TRBJ1-2 and TRBJ2-5.

The same specimen was also included in a second study, on T cells in Graves' hyperthyroidism and ophthalmopathy.

The sample was peripheral blood mononuclear cells (PBMCs), taken at new diagnosis, from a patient treated with antithyroid drugs. V and J are TRBV30 and TRBJ2-5; 10 nucleotides agree with TRBD2. This TCR derives from a woman aged 18-30 years with Graves disease. CDR3 in amino acids: CAWSDNLRGTSVQETQYF. DNA of the CDR3: TGTGCCTGGAGTGATAACCTCCGGGGGACTAGCGTTCAAGAGACCCAGTACTTC.